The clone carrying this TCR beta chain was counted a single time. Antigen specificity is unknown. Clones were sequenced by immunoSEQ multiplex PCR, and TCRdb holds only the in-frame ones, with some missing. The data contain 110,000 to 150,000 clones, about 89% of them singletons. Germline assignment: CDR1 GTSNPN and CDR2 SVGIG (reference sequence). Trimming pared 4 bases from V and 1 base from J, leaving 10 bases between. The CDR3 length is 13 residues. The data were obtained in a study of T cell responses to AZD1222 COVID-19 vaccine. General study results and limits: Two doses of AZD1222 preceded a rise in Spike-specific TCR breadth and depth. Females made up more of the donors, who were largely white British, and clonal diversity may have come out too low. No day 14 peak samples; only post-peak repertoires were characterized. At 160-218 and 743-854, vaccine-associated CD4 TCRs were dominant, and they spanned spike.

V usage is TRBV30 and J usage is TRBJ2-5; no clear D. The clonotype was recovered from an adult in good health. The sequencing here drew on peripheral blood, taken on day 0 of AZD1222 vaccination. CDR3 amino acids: CAWTGTSQETQYF. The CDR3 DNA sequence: TGTGCCTGGACAGGAACATCCCAAGAGACCCAGTACTTC.